This TCR beta chain came from a study of PD-L1 blockade in urothelial cancer. Clones were read by immunoSEQ multiplex PCR, and TCRdb kept only the in-frame ones, dropping some. This sample has 53,000 or so clones, with approximately 90% found just once. Specified time point: peripheral blood 6 weeks after treatment start. Patients in the study were battling locally advanced or metastatic urothelial carcinoma. CDR3 size: 16 residues. The sample in question was PBMCs, obtained around atezolizumab (anti-PD-L1) treatment. The receptor comes from a man aged 55 to 69 with urothelial cancer. The genes are TRBV21-1 and TRBJ2-1; TRBD2, the table's D call, lacks a check against the DNA. TRBV21-1 is reported as a pseudogene. This CDR3 is CASRFQGGVCYNEQFF. In nucleotides, the CDR3 is TGTGCCAGCAGATTCCAAGGGGGGGTCTGTTACAATGAGCAGTTCTTC.